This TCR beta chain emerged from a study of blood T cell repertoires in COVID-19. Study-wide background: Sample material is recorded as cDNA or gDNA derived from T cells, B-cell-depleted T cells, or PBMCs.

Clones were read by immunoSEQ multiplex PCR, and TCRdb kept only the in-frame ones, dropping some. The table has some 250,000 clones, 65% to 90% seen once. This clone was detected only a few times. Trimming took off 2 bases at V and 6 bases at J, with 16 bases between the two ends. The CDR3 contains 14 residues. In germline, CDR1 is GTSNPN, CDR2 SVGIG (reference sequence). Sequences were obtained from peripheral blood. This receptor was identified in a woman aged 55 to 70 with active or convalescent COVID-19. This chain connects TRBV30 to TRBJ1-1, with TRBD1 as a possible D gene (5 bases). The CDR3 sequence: CAWSLPPGKAEAFF. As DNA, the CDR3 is TGTGCCTGGAGTCTCCCTCCAGGGAAGGCTGAAGCTTTCTTT.